Listed here are 10 T cell receptor beta chains from one sample, sequenced in a study of type 1 and type 2 diabetes patients. The PCR template was genomic DNA. The TCR beta CDR3 region was amplified using 30 forward and 13 reverse primers. TCRdb reprocessed the multiplex PCR reads via MiXCR and lists one record per CDR3 protein. Of 280,000 or so distinct CDR3 sequences in the sample, around 47% were seen once. The sequenced sample consisted of peripheral blood mononuclear cells (PBMCs). The receptors were sampled from a man between 18 and 29 years old with type 2 diabetes.

The CDR3 is CATSEPPSRFYEQYF. In DNA, the CDR3 is TGTGCCACCAGTGAACCTCCTTCAAGGTTCTACGAGCAGTACTTC. This chain joins TRBV24-1 and TRBJ2-7, with D unclear. CDR3 length: 15 amino acids. Germline V gives CDR1 KGHDR, CDR2 SFDVKD. Trimming took 4 bases from V and 3 from J, leaving 15 bases between them.

The DNA of the CDR3 is TGTGCCAGCAGTCCCCGAAATCGTCGACCCCTCCACTTT. This codes for CASSPRNRRPLHF. The chain recombines TRBV12-3 or TRBV12-4 with TRBJ1-6; no firm D call. V was clipped by 5 bases and J by 12 bases, with 14 bases between them. This CDR3 region has 13 residues.

The gene calls are TRBV20-1 and TRBJ2-3, with unresolved D. The CDR3 has 15 amino acids. The germline V and J ends were trimmed by 6 bases and 0 bases, with 16 bases remaining between them. The germline V gene has CDR1 DFQATT and CDR2 SNEGSKA (reference sequence). CDR3 protein: CSAERDSGSTDTQYF. The DNA of the CDR3 is TGCAGTGCGGAGCGTGACTCTGGAAGCACAGATACGCAGTATTTT.

The J gene is TRBJ2-1, the V gene TRBV4-1; D might be TRBD1 or TRBD2, each matching 5 bases. CDR3 length: 16 amino acids. The germline V gene encodes CDR1 MGHRA and CDR2 YSYEKL. Trimming left V 4 bases short and J 0 bases short, with 13 bases between. The CDR3 loop reads CASSPRGQSSYNEQFF. DNA of the CDR3: TGCGCCAGCAGCCCCCGGGGCCAGAGCTCCTACAATGAGCAGTTCTTC.

This chain joins TRBV12-3 or TRBV12-4 and TRBJ2-7, with D possibly being TRBD2 (6 bases). Trimming shortened V by 7 bases and J by 2 bases, and 15 bases separated the two germline ends. The CDR3 contains 14 residues. The CDR3 region has the DNA TGTGCCAGCAATAGAGGAACGGGGGCCTACGAGCAGTACTTC. Translating gives CASNRGTGAYEQYF.

This clonotype has a handful of counts. The chain combines TRBV7-2 with TRBJ1-2; D gene unclear. Germline CDR1 SGHTA, CDR2 FQGNSA. Trimming pared 1 base from V and 10 bases from J, leaving 13 bases between. CDR3 size: 13 residues. In nucleotides, the CDR3 is TGTGCCAGCAGCTTAGAACTGTGGGCCTTCTACACCTTC. The encoded protein is CASSLELWAFYTF.

This clonotype was observed a few times. The chain combines TRBV3-1 with TRBJ1-1, with 8 bases lining up with TRBD1. From germline, CDR1 is LGHDT and CDR2 YNNKEL (reference sequence). V dropped 3 bases and J dropped 7; count of bases not matched to a gene: 7. CDR3 length: 14 residues. CDR3: CASSQLTGVSEAFF. The CDR3 DNA reads TGTGCCAGCAGCCAGTTGACAGGGGTTAGTGAAGCTTTCTTT.

The gene calls are TRBV10-2 and TRBJ2-7; 7 nucleotides agree with TRBD1. The CDR3 covers 18 residues. Germline V gives CDR1 WSHSY, CDR2 SAAADI. Trimming removed 8 bases from V and 3 bases from J; junction bases left unmatched: 22. CDR3 amino acids: CASCPEASDRDADYEQYF. In nucleotides, the CDR3 is TGCGCCAGCTGCCCCGAAGCATCCGACAGGGATGCTGACTACGAGCAGTACTTC.

CDR3 amino acids: CASSLDRVYGYTF. CDR3 DNA sequence: TGTGCCAGCAGTCTGGACAGGGTATATGGCTACACCTTC. The rearrangement uses TRBV28 and TRBJ1-2, with TRBD1 identical over 8 bases. V lost 5 bases, J lost 5 bases, and 4 bases stayed unmatched. Germline CDR1 reads MDHEN; CDR2 reads SYDVKM. The CDR3 contains 13 residues.

This clonotype was recorded a few times. V usage is TRBV19 and J usage is TRBJ1-1, with TRBD1 as a possible D gene (5 bases). Trimming left V 4 bases short and J 3 bases short, with 12 bases between. From germline, CDR1 is LNHDA and CDR2 SQIVND (reference sequence). There are 14 residues in the CDR3. In DNA, the CDR3 is TGTGCCAGTAGTAGCCAGGGTCGCGACACTGAAGCTTTCTTT. It encodes CASSSQGRDTEAFF.